Listed below are T cell receptor beta chains from one sample, sequenced in a study of T cell responses to AZD1222 COVID-19 vaccine. Repertoires were generated with immunoSEQ multiplex PCR, while TCRdb's copy carries only in-frame clones and drops some. The data show almost 50,000 clones, approximately 79% seen once. The sequenced sample was peripheral blood, obtained on day 0 of MenACWY control vaccination. The source of these receptors is an adult in good health. Both conserved end residues are part of each CDR3. The order of the fields is J gene, clone size, D gene, V gene, CDR3 protein, CDR3 DNA. D genes are given only for firm matches. The size field is filled for only some rows; it gives once, few, many or a size class.

J: TRBJ1-4
size: -
D: -
V: TRBV6-1
CDR3: CASSERSTNEKLFF
DNA: TGTGCCAGCAGTGAACGCTCAACTAATGAAAAACTGTTTTTT

J: TRBJ2-3
size: once
D: TRBD2
V: TRBV19
CDR3: CASRLSGSTDTQYF
DNA: TGTGCCAGTAGACTTAGCGGGAGCACAGATACGCAGTATTTT

J: TRBJ1-1
size: -
D: -
V: TRBV18
CDR3: CASSLTDQALWTEAFF
DNA: TGTGCCAGCTCGCTGACAGACCAAGCCTTATGGACTGAAGCTTTCTTT

J: TRBJ2-2
size: -
D: -
V: TRBV25-1
CDR3: CASGRGTGELFF
DNA: TGTGCCAGCGGAAGGGGGACGGGGGAGCTGTTTTTT

J: TRBJ1-2
size: -
D: TRBD1
V: TRBV6-5
CDR3: CASSRQGSDNYGYTF
DNA: TGTGCCAGCAGTCGACAGGGTTCCGATAACTATGGCTACACCTTC

J: TRBJ1-2
size: -
D: TRBD1
V: TRBV7-8
CDR3: CASSLTSGTGSHSF
DNA: TGTGCCAGCAGCTTGACTTCCGGGACAGGGAGCCATAGCTTC

J: TRBJ1-5
size: -
D: -
V: TRBV19
CDR3: CASSSESNQPQHF
DNA: TGTGCCAGTAGTTCGGAGAGTAATCAGCCCCAGCATTTT

J: TRBJ1-1
size: few
D: -
V: TRBV5-6
CDR3: CASSFSGFPEAFF
DNA: TGTGCCAGCAGCTTTTCAGGATTCCCCGAAGCTTTCTTT

J: TRBJ2-2
size: -
D: -
V: TRBV10-1
CDR3: CASSRDWVSGELFF
DNA: TGCGCCAGCAGTCGGGACTGGGTTAGCGGGGAGCTGTTTTTT

J: TRBJ1-1
size: few
D: -
V: TRBV5-1
CDR3: CASSFKGQNTEAFF
DNA: TGCGCCAGCAGCTTCAAAGGACAGAACACTGAAGCTTTCTTT

J: TRBJ2-1
size: -
D: TRBD2
V: TRBV28
CDR3: CASSTGLAVSYNEQFF
DNA: TGTGCCAGCAGCACGGGACTAGCAGTCTCCTACAATGAGCAGTTCTTC

J: TRBJ1-1
size: once
D: -
V: TRBV18
CDR3: CASSPTSNTEAFF
DNA: TGTGCCAGCTCACCGACGAGCAACACTGAAGCTTTCTTT

J: TRBJ2-7
size: -
D: -
V: TRBV7-9
CDR3: CASSLGQTTYEQYF
DNA: TGTGCCAGCAGCTTAGGGCAAACTACCTACGAGCAGTACTTC

J: TRBJ2-1
size: -
D: TRBD2
V: TRBV6-5
CDR3: CASSASGWNEQFF
DNA: TGTGCCAGCAGCGCTAGCGGGTGGAATGAGCAGTTCTTC

J: TRBJ2-2
size: -
D: TRBD1
V: TRBV28
CDR3: CATRTGLNTGELFF
DNA: TGTGCCACCAGGACAGGTTTGAACACCGGGGAGCTGTTTTTT

J: TRBJ1-4
size: -
D: -
V: TRBV6-6
CDR3: CASGNEKLFF
DNA: TGTGCCAGTGGTAATGAAAAACTGTTTTTT

J: TRBJ2-7
size: -
D: -
V: TRBV5-6
CDR3: CASSLGGEYEQYF
DNA: TGTGCCAGCAGCTTGGGAGGGGAGTACGAGCAGTACTTC